Each of the 21 T cell receptor beta chains below was sequenced from the same sample in a study of OX40 agonist ivuxolimab in advanced cancers. The method was immunoSEQ multiplex PCR; TCRdb's version includes in-frame clones alone and lacks a portion of them. This sample carries more than 9,500 clones, about 86% of them seen once, and the ten largest clones take about 28%. The specimen comprised CD4+ or CD8+ T cells sorted from blood, sampled in a trial of the OX40 agonist ivuxolimab. The receptors here all came from an adult with an advanced solid tumor such as melanoma, head and neck, liver or kidney cancer.

This CDR3 reads CASSLGTGGYYEQYF. CDR3 DNA sequence: TGCGCCAGCAGCCTAGGGACAGGGGGGTACTACGAGCAGTACTTC. The V gene is TRBV5-1, the J gene TRBJ2-7; 11 bases fit TRBD1. The CDR3 has 15 residues. Germline V gene data show CDR1 as SGHRS and CDR2 as YFSETQ. Unmatched junction bases numbered 6, after V lost 4 bases and J lost 3 bases.

The V gene is TRBV29-1, the J gene TRBJ2-7, with D perhaps matching TRBD1 or TRBD2 (5 bases each). Trimming removed 4 bases at V and 3 bases at J, with 10 bases between. The CDR3 has 12 residues. The V gene's germline CDR1 is SQVTM and CDR2 ANQGSEA. CDR3 sequence reads: CSVGGTRYEQYF. The CDR3 DNA reads TGCAGCGTTGGGGGGACCCGCTACGAGCAGTACTTC.

This sequence joins TRBV6-5 and TRBJ2-1; D unresolved. Trimming cost V 4 bases and J 5 bases, with 3 bases left between them. In germline, CDR1 is MNHEY, CDR2 SVGAGI. CDR3 length: 11 residues. The CDR3 loop is CASSLHNEQFF. For the CDR3, the DNA is TGTGCCAGCAGTTTGCACAATGAGCAGTTCTTC.

The V call is TRBV4-1, the J call TRBJ2-4; no clear D gene. CDR3 length: 17 residues. V lost 0 bases to trimming and J lost 1 base, with 13 bases between them. From germline, CDR1 is MGHRA and CDR2 YSYEKL. This CDR3 reads CASSQDWLETAKNIQYF. DNA for the CDR3: TGCGCCAGCAGCCAAGATTGGCTGGAGACCGCCAAAAACATTCAGTACTTC.

This sequence joins TRBV5-4 and TRBJ1-6; D is unclear. Germline CDR1 reads SGHNT; CDR2 reads YYREEE (reference sequence). CDR3 length: 16 amino acids. V was pared by 2 bases and J by 2 bases, with 11 bases between. In DNA form, the CDR3 reads TGTGCCAGCAGCTTACACAGCCGAACCTATAATTCACCCCTCCACTTT. Protein product: CASSLHSRTYNSPLHF.

J is TRBJ1-1 and V is TRBV9, with a weak D call TRBD1 (5 bases). V lost 0 bases and J 3 bases, leaving 18 bases between the germline ends. This CDR3 is 17 amino acids long. The germline V gene has CDR1 SGDLS and CDR2 YYNGEE. CDR3 sequence: CASSVAPEGPSDTEAFF. In DNA form, the CDR3 reads TGTGCCAGCAGCGTAGCCCCCGAGGGGCCCTCCGACACTGAAGCTTTCTTT.

The chain is built from TRBV19 and TRBJ2-1; D may be TRBD1 or TRBD2 (6 bases each). Trimming cost V 6 bases and J 3 bases, with 12 bases left between them. Germline V gene lookup returns CDR1 LNHDA and CDR2 SQIVND (reference sequence). This CDR3 contains 14 residues. The chain's CDR3 is CASSKGGHYNEQFF. CDR3 nucleotide sequence: TGTGCCAGTAGCAAGGGGGGACACTACAATGAGCAGTTCTTC.

This chain joins TRBV28 and TRBJ2-5; D is unclear. The CDR3 sequence is 12 residues long. V lost 1 base and J lost 7, with 7 bases in between. Germline CDR1 MDHEN, CDR2 SYDVKM. The CDR3 nucleotides read TGTGCCAGCAGTTTATCTCCTGGGACCCAGTACTTC. It codes for CASSLSPGTQYF.

The CDR3 sequence: CASSSVSGLDAYNEQFF. The CDR3 DNA reads TGTGCCAGCAGCTCGGTTTCGGGACTCGACGCCTACAATGAGCAGTTCTTC. The V and J genes are TRBV7-6 and TRBJ2-1; D is possibly TRBD2 (6 bases). Germline-derived CDR1 and CDR2 are SGHVS and FNYEAQ. Trimming removed 4 bases from V and 2 bases from J, with 18 bases in between. The CDR3 runs 17 residues.

The V and J genes are TRBV5-1 and TRBJ2-7; D not certain. V lost 4 bases to trimming and J lost 4 bases, with 12 bases between them. The CDR3 is made up of 13 amino acids. Germline assignment: CDR1 SGHRS and CDR2 YFSETQ. This CDR3 reads CASSPSKQYEQYF. The CDR3 bases are TGCGCCAGCAGCCCCTCAAAGCAGTACGAGCAGTACTTC.

In the case of this clone: One junction end does not reproduce the germline sequence, and a read error may be involved. The chain has TRBV7-6 and TRBJ2-3; no clear D. CDR3 length: 11 amino acids. CDR1 is SGHVS and CDR2 is FNYEAQ in the germline V gene. CDR3 residues: CASSLGHTQNF. The CDR3, as DNA: TGTGCCAGCAGCTTAGGTCATACGCAGAATTTT.

The genes are TRBV9 and TRBJ1-1, with D hard to call. The CDR3 loop spans 12 amino acids. The germline V and J ends were trimmed by 5 bases and 4 bases, with 9 bases remaining between them. Germline-derived CDR1 and CDR2 are SGDLS and YYNGEE. CDR3 in DNA: TGTGCCAGCAGTGGCCCGGGCACTGAAGCTTTCTTT. Protein product: CASSGPGTEAFF.

The V call is TRBV13, the J call TRBJ2-2; 7 nucleotides agree with TRBD1. V lost 5 bases to trimming and J lost 4 bases; unmatched junction nucleotides: 4. The CDR3 runs to 14 residues. Germline V gene data show CDR1 as PRHDT and CDR2 as FYEKMQ (reference sequence). Written as DNA, the CDR3 is TGTGCCAGCAGCAAGGGACAGCTCACCGGGGAGCTGTTTTTT. It translates to CASSKGQLTGELFF.

The rearrangement joins TRBV25-1 to TRBJ2-7; D may be TRBD1 (5 bases). Germline loops: CDR1 MGHDK, CDR2 SYGVNS. This CDR3 contains 15 residues. V lost 1 base and J lost 2, with 12 bases in between. The CDR3: CASSELRGATYEQYF. CDR3 in DNA: TGTGCCAGCAGTGAATTAAGGGGTGCCACCTACGAGCAGTACTTC.

Turning to this clone: Other DNA sequences from this sample encode an identical CDR3 as well. The CDR3 nucleotides read TGTGCCTGGAGTGTACAGTCGAACACTGAAGCTTTCTTT. This sequence encodes CAWSVQSNTEAFF. The rearrangement links TRBV30 to TRBJ1-1, with D uncertain. This CDR3 has 13 residues. The V gene lost 0 bases and the J gene lost 1 base, with 6 bases spanning the gap. Germline values: CDR1 GTSNPN, CDR2 SVGIG (reference sequence).

This clone was seen a handful of times. The gene calls are TRBV15 and TRBJ1-2; TRBD1 might be the D (5 bases). Germline loops: CDR1 LNHNV, CDR2 YYDKDF (reference sequence). V shed 4 bases and J shed 4 bases, with 13 bases lying between them. The CDR3 runs 14 residues. CDR3 in amino acids: CATSILQGVYGYTF. CDR3 nucleotide sequence: TGTGCCACCAGCATCTTGCAGGGAGTCTATGGCTACACCTTC.

This chain joins TRBV28 and TRBJ1-1; 9 bases match TRBD1. The germline V gene has CDR1 MDHEN and CDR2 SYDVKM. J gave up 5 bases and V 2 bases, and 6 bases lay outside the gene matches. The CDR3 runs to 15 residues. This CDR3 is CASSLEGQGRTEAFF. The CDR3 nucleotides are TGTGCCAGCAGTTTAGAGGGACAGGGAAGGACTGAAGCTTTCTTT.

The chain has TRBV5-4 and TRBJ2-7; TRBD1 might be the D (7 bases). The V gene's germline CDR1 is SGHNT and CDR2 YYREEE (reference sequence). The V and J ends lost 6 bases and 2 bases respectively, with 18 bases between them. The CDR3 is made up of 15 amino acids. As DNA, the CDR3 is TGTGCCAGCATCGACCGACAGGGCGGGACCTACGAGCAGTACTTC. Its protein product is CASIDRQGGTYEQYF. The entire variable domain, with the rest obtained from reference TRBV5-4 and TRBJ2-7, is as follows: ETGVTQSPTHLIKTRGQQVTLRCSSQSGHNTVSWYQQALGQGPQFIFQYYREEENGRGNFPPRFSGLQFPNYSSELNVNALELDDSALYLCASIDRQGGTYEQYFGPGTRLTVT.

The V gene is TRBV10-3, the J gene TRBJ2-1; no clear D. From germline, CDR1 is ENHRY and CDR2 SYGVKD. V was trimmed by 3 bases and J by 5 bases, leaving 5 bases between them. This CDR3 has 12 amino acids. CDR3 loop: CAISDSDNEQFF. CDR3 DNA: TGTGCCATCAGTGATTCTGACAATGAGCAGTTCTTC.

The chain combines TRBV27 with TRBJ2-7; 10 nucleotides align to TRBD2. The CDR3 consists of 15 residues. V was clipped by 6 bases and J by 4 bases; unmatched bases: 9. Germline CDR1 and CDR2: MNHEY and SMNVEV (reference sequence). The CDR3 sequence: CASRFTSGELYEQYF. The CDR3 nucleotides are TGTGCCAGCAGGTTCACTAGCGGGGAACTTTACGAGCAGTACTTC.

J is TRBJ1-5 and V is TRBV28; 10 bases agree with TRBD1. CDR3 length: 12 amino acids. J gave up 6 bases and V 10 bases, and 3 bases lay outside the gene matches. Germline-derived CDR1 and CDR2 are MDHEN and SYDVKM. In DNA form, the CDR3 reads TGTGCCAACGGACAGGGGGTTCAGCCCCAGCATTTT. Its translation is CANGQGVQPQHF.